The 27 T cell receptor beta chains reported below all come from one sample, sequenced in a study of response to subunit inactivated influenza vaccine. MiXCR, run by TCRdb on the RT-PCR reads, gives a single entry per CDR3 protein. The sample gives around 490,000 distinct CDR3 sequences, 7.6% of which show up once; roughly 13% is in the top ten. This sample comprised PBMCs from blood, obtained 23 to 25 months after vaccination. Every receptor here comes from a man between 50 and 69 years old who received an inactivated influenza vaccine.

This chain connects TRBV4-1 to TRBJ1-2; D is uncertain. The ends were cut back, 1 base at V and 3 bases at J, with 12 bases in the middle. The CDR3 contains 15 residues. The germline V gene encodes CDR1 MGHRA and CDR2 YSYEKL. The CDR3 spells CASSQAGQTYYGYTF. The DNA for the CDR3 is TGCGCCAGCAGCCAAGCTGGGCAGACCTACTATGGCTACACCTTC.

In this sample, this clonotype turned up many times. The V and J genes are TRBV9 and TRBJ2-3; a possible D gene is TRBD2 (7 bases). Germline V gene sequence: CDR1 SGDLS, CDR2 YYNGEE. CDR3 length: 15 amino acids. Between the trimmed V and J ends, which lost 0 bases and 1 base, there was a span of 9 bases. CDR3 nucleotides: TGTGCCAGCAGCGTAGGCGGGGGCCGCACAGATACGCAGTATTTT. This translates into CASSVGGGRTDTQYF.

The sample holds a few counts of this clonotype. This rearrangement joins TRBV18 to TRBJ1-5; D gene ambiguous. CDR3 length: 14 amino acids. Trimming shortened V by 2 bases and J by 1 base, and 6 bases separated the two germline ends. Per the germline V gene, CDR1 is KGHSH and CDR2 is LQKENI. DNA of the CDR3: TGTGCCAGCTCACCAAGGCGGAGCAATCAGCCCCAGCATTTT. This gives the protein CASSPRRSNQPQHF.

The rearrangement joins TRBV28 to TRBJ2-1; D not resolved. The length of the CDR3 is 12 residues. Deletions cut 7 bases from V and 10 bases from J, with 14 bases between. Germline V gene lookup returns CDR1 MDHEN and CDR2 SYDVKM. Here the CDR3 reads CASTPRWREQFF. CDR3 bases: TGTGCCAGCACCCCCCGGTGGCGGGAGCAGTTCTTC.

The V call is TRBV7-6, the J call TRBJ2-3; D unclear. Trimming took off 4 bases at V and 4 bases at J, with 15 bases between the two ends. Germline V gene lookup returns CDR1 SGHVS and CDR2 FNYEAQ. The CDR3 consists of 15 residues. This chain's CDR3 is CASSSLVSVSDTQYF. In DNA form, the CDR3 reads TGTGCCAGCAGCTCCTTAGTGAGCGTATCAGATACGCAGTATTTT.

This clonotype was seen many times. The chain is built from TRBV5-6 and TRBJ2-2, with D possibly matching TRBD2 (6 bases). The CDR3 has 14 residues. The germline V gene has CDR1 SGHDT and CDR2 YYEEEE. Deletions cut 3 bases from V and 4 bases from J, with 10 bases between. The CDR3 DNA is TGTGCCAGCAGCTCGGGAGCCACCACCGGGGAGCTGTTTTTT. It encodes CASSSGATTGELFF.

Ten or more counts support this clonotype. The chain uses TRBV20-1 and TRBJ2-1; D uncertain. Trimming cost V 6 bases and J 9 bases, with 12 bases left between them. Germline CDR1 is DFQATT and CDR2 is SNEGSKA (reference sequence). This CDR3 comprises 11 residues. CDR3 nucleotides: TGCAGTGCCCCGCTTGGGCCTGAGCAGTTCTTC. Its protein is CSAPLGPEQFF.

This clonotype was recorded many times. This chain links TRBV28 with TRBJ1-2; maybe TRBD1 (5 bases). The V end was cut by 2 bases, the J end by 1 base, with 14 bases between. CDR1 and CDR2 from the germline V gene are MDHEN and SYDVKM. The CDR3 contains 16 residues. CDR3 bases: TGTGCCAGCAGTTTAGGGGGGTTGAGCAGTAACTATGGCTACACCTTC. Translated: CASSLGGLSSNYGYTF.

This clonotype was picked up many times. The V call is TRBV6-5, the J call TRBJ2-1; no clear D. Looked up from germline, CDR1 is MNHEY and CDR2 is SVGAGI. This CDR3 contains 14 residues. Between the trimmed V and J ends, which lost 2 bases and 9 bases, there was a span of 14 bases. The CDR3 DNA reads TGTGCCAGCAGTTACGGGCCAACTTGGGGTGAGCAGTTCTTC. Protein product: CASSYGPTWGEQFF.

The CDR3 DNA reads TGCGCCAGCAGACCTAGCGGGGGGGCCCAAGATACGCAGTATTTT. Translated: CASRPSGGAQDTQYF. V is TRBV5-1 and J is TRBJ2-3; 12 positions agree with TRBD2. V dropped 5 bases and J dropped 5; count of bases not matched to a gene: 6. The CDR3 runs to 15 residues. CDR1 and CDR2 from the germline V gene are SGHRS and YFSETQ. The full variable domain, rest sourced from reference TRBV5-1 and TRBJ2-3, is KAGVTQTPRYLIKTRGQQVTLSCSPISGHRSVSWYQQTPGQGLQFLFEYFSETQRNKGNFPGRFSGRQFSNSRSEMNVSTLELGDSALYLCASRPSGGAQDTQYFGPGTRLTVL.

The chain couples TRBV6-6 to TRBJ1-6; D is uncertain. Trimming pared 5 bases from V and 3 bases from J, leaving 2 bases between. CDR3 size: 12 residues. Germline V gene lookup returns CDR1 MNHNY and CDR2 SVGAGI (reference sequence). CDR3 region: CASSDYNSPLHF. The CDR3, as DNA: TGTGCCAGCAGTGACTATAATTCACCCCTCCACTTT.

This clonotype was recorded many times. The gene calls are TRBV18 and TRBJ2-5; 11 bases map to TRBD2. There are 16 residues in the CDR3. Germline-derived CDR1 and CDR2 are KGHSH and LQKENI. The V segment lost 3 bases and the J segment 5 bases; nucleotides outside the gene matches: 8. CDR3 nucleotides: TGTGCCAGCTCACCCGAGGGACTAGCGGAATTGGAGACCCAGTACTTC. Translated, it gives CASSPEGLAELETQYF. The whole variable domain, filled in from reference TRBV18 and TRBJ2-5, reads NAGVMQNPRHLVRRRGQEARLRCSPMKGHSHVYWYRQLPEEGLKFMVYLQKENIIDESGMPKERFSAEFPKEGPSILRIQQVVRGDSAAYFCASSPEGLAELETQYFGPGTRLLVL.

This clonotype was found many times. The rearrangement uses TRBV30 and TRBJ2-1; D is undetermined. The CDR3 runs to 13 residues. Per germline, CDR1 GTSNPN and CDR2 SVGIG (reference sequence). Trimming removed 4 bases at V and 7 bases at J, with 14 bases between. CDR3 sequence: CAWIGPPRNEQFF. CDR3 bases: TGTGCCTGGATAGGCCCCCCTAGAAATGAGCAGTTCTTC.

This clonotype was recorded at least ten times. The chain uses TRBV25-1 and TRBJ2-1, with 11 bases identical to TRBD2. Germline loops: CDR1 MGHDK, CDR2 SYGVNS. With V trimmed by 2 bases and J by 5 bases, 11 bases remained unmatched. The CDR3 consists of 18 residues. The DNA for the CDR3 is TGTGCCAGCAGTGAAGGCTCCCTCGGGACTAGCGGTGACAATGAGCAGTTCTTC. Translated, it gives CASSEGSLGTSGDNEQFF.

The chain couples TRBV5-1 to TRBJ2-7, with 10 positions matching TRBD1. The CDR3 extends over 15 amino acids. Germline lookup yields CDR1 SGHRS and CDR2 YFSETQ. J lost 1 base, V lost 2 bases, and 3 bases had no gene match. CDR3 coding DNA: TGCGCCAGCAGCTTTGCGGGACAGGGGTCCTACGAGCAGTACTTC. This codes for CASSFAGQGSYEQYF.

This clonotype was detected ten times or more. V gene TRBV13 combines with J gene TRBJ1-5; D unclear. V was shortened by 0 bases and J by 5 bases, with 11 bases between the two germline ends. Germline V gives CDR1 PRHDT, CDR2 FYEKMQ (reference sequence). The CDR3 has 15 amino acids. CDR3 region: CASSLGRSGYQPQHF. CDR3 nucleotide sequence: TGTGCCAGCAGCTTAGGCCGTTCAGGCTATCAGCCCCAGCATTTT.

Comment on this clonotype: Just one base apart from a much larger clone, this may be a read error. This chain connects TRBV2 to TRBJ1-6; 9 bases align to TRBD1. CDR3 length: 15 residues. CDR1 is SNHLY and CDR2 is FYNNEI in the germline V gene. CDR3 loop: CASRVPGTGNSPHHF. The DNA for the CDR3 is TGTGCCAGCAGGGTGCCCGGGACAGGGAATTCACCCCACCACTTT.

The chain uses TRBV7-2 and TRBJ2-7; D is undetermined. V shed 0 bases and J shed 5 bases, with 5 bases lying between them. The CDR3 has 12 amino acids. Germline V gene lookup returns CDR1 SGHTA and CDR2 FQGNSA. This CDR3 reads CASSLALNEQYF. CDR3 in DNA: TGTGCCAGCAGCTTAGCGCTAAACGAGCAGTACTTC.

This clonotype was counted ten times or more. The CDR3 nucleotides are TGTGCCAGCAGCTTTAGGAGGGAAGGCGGGGAGCTGTTTTTT. Protein: CASSFRREGGELFF. J is TRBJ2-2 and V is TRBV11-2, with D possibly TRBD2 on 6 matching bases. CDR1 is SGHAT and CDR2 is FQNNGV in the germline V gene. This CDR3 has 14 residues. V lost 3 bases and J lost 7, with 12 bases in between.

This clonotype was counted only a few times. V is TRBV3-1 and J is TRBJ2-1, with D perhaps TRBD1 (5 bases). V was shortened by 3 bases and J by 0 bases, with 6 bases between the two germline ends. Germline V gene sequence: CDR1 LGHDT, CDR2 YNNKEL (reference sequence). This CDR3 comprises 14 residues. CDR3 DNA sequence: TGTGCCAGCAGCCACAGGGCCTCCTACAATGAGCAGTTCTTC. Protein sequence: CASSHRASYNEQFF.

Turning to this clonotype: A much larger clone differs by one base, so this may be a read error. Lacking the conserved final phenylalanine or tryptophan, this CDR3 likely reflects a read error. Here the CDR3 DNA reads TGTGCCAGCAGCCCCAGCGGGCAAGAGACCCAGTACGTC. The encoded protein is CASSPSGQETQYV. The V gene is TRBV12-3 or TRBV12-4, the J gene TRBJ2-5; tentatively, D is TRBD2 (6 bases). CDR3 length equals 13 residues. Trimming cost V 6 bases and J 2 bases, with 10 bases left between them.

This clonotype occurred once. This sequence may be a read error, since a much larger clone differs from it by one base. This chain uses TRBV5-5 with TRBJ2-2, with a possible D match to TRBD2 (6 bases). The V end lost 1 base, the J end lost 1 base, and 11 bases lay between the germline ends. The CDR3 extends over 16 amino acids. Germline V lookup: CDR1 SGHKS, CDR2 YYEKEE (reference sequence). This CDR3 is CASSLWGRKNTGELFF. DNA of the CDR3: TGTGCCAGCAGCTTGTGGGGGAGGAAGAACACCGGGGAGCTGTTTTTT.

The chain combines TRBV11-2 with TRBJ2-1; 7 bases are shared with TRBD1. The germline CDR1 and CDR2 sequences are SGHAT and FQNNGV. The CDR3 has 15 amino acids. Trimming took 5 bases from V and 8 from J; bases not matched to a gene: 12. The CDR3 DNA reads TGTGCCAGCAGCCCTGGGACAGCAAACTCCTATGAGCAGTTCTTC. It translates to CASSPGTANSYEQFF.

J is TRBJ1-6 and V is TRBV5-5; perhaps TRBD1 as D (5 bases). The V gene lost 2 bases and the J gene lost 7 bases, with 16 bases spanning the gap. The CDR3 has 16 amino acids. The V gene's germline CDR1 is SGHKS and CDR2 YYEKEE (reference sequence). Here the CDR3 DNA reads TGTGCCAGCAGCTTTCTTGGGGGAGATGGAAATTCACCCCTCCACTTT. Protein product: CASSFLGGDGNSPLHF. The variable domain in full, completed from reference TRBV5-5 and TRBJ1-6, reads DAGVTQSPTHLIKTRGQQVTLRCSPISGHKSVSWYQQVLGQGPQFIFQYYEKEERGRGNFPDRFSARQFPNYSSELNVNALLLGDSALYLCASSFLGGDGNSPLHFGNGTRLTVT.

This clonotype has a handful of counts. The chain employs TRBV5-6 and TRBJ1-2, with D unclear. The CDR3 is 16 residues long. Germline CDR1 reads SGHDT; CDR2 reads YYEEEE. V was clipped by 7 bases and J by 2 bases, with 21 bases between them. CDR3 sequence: CASFRLTGVKNYGYTF. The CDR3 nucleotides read TGTGCCAGCTTCCGACTTACGGGTGTGAAGAACTATGGCTACACCTTC. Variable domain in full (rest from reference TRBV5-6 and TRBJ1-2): DAGVTQSPTHLIKTRGQQVTLRCSPKSGHDTVSWYQQALGQGPQFIFQYYEEEERQRGNFPDRFSGHQFPNYSSELNVNALLLGDSALYLCASFRLTGVKNYGYTFGSGTRLTVV.

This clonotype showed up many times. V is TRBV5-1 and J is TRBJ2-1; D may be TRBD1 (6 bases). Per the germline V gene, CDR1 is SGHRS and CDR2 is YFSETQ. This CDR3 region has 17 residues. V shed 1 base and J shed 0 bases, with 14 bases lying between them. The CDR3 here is CASSLQVTGSSYNEQFF. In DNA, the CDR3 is TGCGCCAGCAGCTTGCAGGTCACAGGGAGCTCCTACAATGAGCAGTTCTTC.

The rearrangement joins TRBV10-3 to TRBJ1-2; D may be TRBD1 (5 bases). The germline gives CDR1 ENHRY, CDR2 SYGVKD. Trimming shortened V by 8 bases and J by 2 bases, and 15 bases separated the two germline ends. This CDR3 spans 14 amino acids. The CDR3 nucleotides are TGTGCCATCGCCGGAGGGGATCGAAACTATGGCTACACCTTC. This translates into CAIAGGDRNYGYTF.